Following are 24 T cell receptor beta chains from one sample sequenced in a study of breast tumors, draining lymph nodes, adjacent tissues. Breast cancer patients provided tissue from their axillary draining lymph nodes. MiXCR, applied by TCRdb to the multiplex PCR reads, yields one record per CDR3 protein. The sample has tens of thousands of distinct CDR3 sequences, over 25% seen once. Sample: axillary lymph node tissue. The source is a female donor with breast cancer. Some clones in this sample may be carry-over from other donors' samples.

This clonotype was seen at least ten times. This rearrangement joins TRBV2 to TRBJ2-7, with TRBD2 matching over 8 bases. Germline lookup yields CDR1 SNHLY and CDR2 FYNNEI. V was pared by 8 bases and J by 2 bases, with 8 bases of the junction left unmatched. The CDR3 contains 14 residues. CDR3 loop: CASFAGGGPYEQYF. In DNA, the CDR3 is TGTGCCAGCTTTGCGGGAGGCGGCCCCTACGAGCAGTACTTC.

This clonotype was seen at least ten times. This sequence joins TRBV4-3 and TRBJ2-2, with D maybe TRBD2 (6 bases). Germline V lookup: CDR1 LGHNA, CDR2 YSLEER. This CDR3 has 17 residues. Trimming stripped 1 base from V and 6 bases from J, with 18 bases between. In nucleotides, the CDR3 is TGCGCCAGCAGCCAAGGGCTGGATTCTTGGGGGGCCGGGGAGCTGTTTTTT. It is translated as CASSQGLDSWGAGELFF.

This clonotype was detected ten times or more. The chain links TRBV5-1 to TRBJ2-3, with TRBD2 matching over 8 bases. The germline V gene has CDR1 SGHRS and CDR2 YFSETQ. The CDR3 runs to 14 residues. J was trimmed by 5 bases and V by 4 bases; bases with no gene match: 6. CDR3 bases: TGCGCCAGCAGCGTTAGCGGGGAGGTAGATACGCAGTATTTT. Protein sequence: CASSVSGEVDTQYF.

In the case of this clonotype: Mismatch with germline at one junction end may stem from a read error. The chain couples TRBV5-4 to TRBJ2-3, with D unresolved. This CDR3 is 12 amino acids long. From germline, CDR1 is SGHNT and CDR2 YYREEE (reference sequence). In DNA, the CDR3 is TGTGCCAGCAGCGGAAGCACAGCTACGCAGTATTTT. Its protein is CASSGSTATQYF.

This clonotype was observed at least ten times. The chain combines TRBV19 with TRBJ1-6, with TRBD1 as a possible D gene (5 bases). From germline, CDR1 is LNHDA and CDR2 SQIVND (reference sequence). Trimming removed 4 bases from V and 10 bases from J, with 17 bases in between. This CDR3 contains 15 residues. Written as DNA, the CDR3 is TGTGCCAGTAGTACCCAATTTGGGGCTGGATCACCCCTCCACTTT. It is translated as CASSTQFGAGSPLHF.

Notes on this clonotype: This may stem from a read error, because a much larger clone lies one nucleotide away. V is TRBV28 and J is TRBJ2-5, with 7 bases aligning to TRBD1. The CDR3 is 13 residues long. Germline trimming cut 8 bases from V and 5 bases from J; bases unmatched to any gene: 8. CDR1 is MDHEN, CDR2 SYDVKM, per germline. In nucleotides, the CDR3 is TGTGCCAGCGGGGAACAGGGGATGGAGACCCAGTACTTC. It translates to CASGEQGMETQYF.

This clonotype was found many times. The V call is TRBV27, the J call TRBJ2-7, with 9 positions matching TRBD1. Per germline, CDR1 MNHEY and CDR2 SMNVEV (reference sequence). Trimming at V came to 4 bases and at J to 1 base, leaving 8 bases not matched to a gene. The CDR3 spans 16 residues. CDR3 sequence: CASSSLGTGSSYEQYF. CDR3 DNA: TGTGCCAGCAGTTCCCTCGGGACAGGGAGTTCCTACGAGCAGTACTTC.

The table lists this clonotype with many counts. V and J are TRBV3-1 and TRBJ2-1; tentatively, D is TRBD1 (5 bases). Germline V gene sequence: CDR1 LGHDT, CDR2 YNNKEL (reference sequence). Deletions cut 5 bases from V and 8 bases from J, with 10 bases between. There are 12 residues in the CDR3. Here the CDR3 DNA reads TGTGCCAGCAGCTCAGACAGTTATGAGCAGTTCTTC. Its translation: CASSSDSYEQFF.

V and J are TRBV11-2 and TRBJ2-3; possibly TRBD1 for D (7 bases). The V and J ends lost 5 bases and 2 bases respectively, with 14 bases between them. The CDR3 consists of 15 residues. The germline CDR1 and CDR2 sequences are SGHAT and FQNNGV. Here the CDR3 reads CASSAQGGVTDTQYF. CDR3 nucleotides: TGTGCCAGCAGCGCGCAGGGGGGCGTCACAGATACGCAGTATTTT.

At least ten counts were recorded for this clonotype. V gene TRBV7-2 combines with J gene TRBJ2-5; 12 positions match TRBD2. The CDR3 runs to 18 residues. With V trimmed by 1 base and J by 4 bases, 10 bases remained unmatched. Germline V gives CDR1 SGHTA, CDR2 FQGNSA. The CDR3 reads CASSLGTSTSGRSETQYF. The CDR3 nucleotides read TGTGCCAGCAGCTTAGGGACATCGACTAGCGGGAGATCAGAGACCCAGTACTTC. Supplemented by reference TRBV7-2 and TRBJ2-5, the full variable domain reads GAGVSQSPSNKVTEKGKDVELRCDPISGHTALYWYRQSLGQGLEFLIYFQGNSAPDKSGLPSDRFSAERTGGSVSTLTIQRTQQEDSAVYLCASSLGTSTSGRSETQYFGPGTRLLVL.

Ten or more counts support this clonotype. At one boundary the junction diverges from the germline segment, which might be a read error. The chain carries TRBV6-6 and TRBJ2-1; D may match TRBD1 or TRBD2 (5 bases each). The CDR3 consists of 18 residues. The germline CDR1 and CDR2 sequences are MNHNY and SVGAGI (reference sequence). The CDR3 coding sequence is TGTGCCAGCAGTCACTCCCTCGGGGTAGGGGACTCCTACAATGAGCAGTTCTTC. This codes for CASSHSLGVGDSYNEQFF.

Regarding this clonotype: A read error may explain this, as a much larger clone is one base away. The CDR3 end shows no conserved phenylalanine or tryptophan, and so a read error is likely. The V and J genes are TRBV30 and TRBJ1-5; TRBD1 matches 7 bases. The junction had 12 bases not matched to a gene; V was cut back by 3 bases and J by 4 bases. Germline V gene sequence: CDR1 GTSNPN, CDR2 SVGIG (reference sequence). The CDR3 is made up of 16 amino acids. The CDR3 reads CAWREFAGGENQPQHL. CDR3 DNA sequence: TGTGCCTGGAGGGAATTCGCAGGGGGGGAGAATCAGCCCCAGCATCTT.

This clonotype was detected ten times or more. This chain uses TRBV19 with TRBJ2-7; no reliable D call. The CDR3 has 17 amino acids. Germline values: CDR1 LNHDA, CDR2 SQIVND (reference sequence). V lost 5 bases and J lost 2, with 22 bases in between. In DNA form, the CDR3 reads TGTGCCAGTAGTCCGGCCGGCCGGACCAGCCCGGCCTACGAGCAGTACTTC. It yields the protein CASSPAGRTSPAYEQYF.

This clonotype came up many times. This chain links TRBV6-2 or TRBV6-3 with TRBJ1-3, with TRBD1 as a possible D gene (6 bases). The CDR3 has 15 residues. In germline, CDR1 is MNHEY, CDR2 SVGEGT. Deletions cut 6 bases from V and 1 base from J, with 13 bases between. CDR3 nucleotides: TGTGCCAGCAGGCGGAGAACAGGGTCTGGAAACACCATATATTTT. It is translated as CASRRRTGSGNTIYF.

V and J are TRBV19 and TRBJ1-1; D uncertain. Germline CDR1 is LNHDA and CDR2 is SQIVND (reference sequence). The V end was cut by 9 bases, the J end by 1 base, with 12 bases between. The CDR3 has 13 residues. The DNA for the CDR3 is TGTGCCAGCAGACGCAGCGCGAACACTGAAGCTTTCTTT. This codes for CASRRSANTEAFF. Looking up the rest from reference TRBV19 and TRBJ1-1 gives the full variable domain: DGGITQSPKYLFRKEGQNVTLSCEQNLNHDAMYWYRQDPGQGLRLIYYSQIVNDFQKGDIAEGYSVSREKKESFPLTVTSAQKNPTAFYLCASRRSANTEAFFGQGTRLTVV.

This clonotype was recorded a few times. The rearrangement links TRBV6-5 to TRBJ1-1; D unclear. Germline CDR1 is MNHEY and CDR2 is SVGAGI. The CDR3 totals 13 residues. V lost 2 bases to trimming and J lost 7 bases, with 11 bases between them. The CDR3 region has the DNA TGTGCCAGCAGTTACGGCCACTCTGTTGAAGCTTTCTTT. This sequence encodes CASSYGHSVEAFF.

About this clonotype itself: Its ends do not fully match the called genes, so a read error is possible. The CDR3 coding sequence is TGTGCCAGCAGTCACTCGGGTTACAGGGCCCACGGGCAGTACTTC. Translated: CASSHSGYRAHGQYF. The chain carries TRBV6-5 and TRBJ2-7; D possibly corresponds to TRBD1 (6 bases). The CDR3 has 15 residues. Germline values: CDR1 MNHEY, CDR2 SVGAGI.

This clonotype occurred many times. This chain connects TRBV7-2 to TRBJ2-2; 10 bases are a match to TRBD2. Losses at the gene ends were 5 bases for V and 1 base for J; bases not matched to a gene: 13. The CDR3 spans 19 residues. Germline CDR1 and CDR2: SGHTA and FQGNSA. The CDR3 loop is CASSQLGGLAGGNTGELFF. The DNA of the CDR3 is TGTGCCAGCAGCCAATTGGGAGGCTTAGCGGGGGGGAACACCGGGGAGCTGTTTTTT. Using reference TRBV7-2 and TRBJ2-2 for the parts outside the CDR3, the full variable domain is GAGVSQSPSNKVTEKGKDVELRCDPISGHTALYWYRQSLGQGLEFLIYFQGNSAPDKSGLPSDRFSAERTGGSVSTLTIQRTQQEDSAVYLCASSQLGGLAGGNTGELFFGEGSRLTVL.

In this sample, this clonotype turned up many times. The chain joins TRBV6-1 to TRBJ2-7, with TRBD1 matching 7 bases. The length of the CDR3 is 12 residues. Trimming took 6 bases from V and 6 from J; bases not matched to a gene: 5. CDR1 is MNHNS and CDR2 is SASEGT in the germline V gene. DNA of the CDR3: TGTGCCAGCAGCAGGACAGGTGTCGAGCAGTACTTC. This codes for CASSRTGVEQYF.

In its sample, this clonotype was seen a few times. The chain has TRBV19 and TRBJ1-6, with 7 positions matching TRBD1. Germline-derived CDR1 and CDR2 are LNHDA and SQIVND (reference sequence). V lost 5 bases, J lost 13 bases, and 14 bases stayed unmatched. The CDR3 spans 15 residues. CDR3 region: CASSDRAEYNFPLHF. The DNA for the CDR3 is TGTGCCAGTAGTGACAGGGCCGAGTATAATTTCCCCCTCCACTTT.

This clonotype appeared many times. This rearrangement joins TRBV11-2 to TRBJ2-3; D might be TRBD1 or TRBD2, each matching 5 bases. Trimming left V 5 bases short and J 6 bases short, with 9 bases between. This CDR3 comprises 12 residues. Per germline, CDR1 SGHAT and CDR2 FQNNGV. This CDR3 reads CASSLGTDTQYF. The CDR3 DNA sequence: TGTGCCAGCAGCCTAGGGACCGATACGCAGTATTTT.

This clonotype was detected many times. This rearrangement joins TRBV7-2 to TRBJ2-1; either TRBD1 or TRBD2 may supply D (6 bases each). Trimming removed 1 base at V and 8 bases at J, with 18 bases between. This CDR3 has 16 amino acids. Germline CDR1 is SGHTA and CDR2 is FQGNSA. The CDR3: CASSLGGGTRGHEQFF. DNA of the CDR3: TGTGCCAGCAGCTTAGGAGGAGGGACAAGAGGCCATGAGCAGTTCTTC.

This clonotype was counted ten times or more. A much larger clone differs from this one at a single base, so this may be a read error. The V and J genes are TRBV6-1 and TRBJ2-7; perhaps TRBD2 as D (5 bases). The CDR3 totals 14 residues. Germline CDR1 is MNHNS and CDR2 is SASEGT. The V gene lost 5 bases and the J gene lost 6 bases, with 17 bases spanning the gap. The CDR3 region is CASSLAREASEQYF. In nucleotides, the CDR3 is TGTGCCAGCAGTCTAGCTCGTGAGGCGAGCGAGCAGTACTTC.

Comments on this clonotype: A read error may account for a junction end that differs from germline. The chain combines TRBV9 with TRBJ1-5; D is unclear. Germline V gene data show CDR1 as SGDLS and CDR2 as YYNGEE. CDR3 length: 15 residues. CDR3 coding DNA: TGTGCCAGCGGCGTAGGAGGAGGCGGTAATCAGCCCCAGCATTTT. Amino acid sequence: CASGVGGGGNQPQHF.